Below, 30 T cell receptor beta chains from the same sample are listed, as sequenced in a study of blood T cell repertoires in COVID-19. Profiled with immunoSEQ multiplex PCR; TCRdb holds only in-frame clones, not every one. The table includes around 300,000 clones, 90% detected once. The specimen sequenced was peripheral blood. The source is a woman aged 30 to 39 with COVID-19, enrolled during active disease.

The CDR3 DNA reads TGTGCCAGCAGTGCGTACTACGAGCAGTACTTC. Translating gives CASSAYYEQYF. This chain uses TRBV25-1 with TRBJ2-7; the D is unclear. CDR1 MGHDK and CDR2 SYGVNS come from the germline V gene. The CDR3 length is 11 residues. V was trimmed by 4 bases and J by 3 bases, leaving 4 bases between them.

The rearrangement uses TRBV7-9 and TRBJ1-4; 8 bases are shared with TRBD1. The ends lost 5 bases at V and 8 bases at J; junction bases unmatched: 10. Germline CDR1 SEHNR, CDR2 FQNEAQ (reference sequence). The CDR3 loop spans 15 amino acids. The DNA of the CDR3 is TGTGCCAGCAGCCATGTGACAGGGGAGGAAGAAAAACTGTTTTTT. It yields the protein CASSHVTGEEEKLFF.

This chain uses TRBV28 with TRBJ1-2; 7 bases are a match to TRBD1. The CDR3 is made up of 14 amino acids. After removal of 6 bases from V and 4 bases from J, the junction contained 8 bases not matched to a gene. Germline CDR1 is MDHEN and CDR2 is SYDVKM. The CDR3: CASSLPGQSYGYTF. CDR3 DNA sequence: TGTGCCAGCAGCCTGCCGGGACAGAGCTATGGCTACACCTTC.

This clone was seen repeatedly, ten times or more. Within the sample, other DNA sequences also encode this same CDR3. The chain uses TRBV5-1 and TRBJ1-1; the D is unclear. Trimming removed 4 bases at V and 1 base at J, with 8 bases between. The CDR3 spans 13 residues. Germline values: CDR1 SGHRS, CDR2 YFSETQ. The CDR3 spells CASSPDTNTEAFF. The CDR3 DNA is TGCGCCAGCAGCCCCGACACGAACACTGAAGCTTTCTTT.

The chain couples TRBV2 to TRBJ2-7; TRBD2 matches at 8 bases. This CDR3 comprises 15 residues. The ends lost 0 bases at V and 3 bases at J; junction bases unmatched: 4. Germline CDR1 SNHLY, CDR2 FYNNEI. For the CDR3, the DNA is TGTGCCAGCAGTGAAGCGGCGGGAGGTTACTACGAGCAGTACTTC. Its protein is CASSEAAGGYYEQYF.

The rearrangement uses TRBV6-4 and TRBJ2-3; 7 bases agree with TRBD2. Losses at the gene ends were 0 bases for V and 3 bases for J; bases not matched to a gene: 3. Germline CDR1 is MRHNA and CDR2 is SNTAGT. This CDR3 has 15 residues. The CDR3 sequence: CASSDSNSGTDTQYF. CDR3 in DNA: TGTGCCAGCAGTGACTCCAATAGCGGGACAGATACGCAGTATTTT.

J is TRBJ2-7 and V is TRBV20-1, with D perhaps matching TRBD1 (5 bases). With 5 bases removed from V and 7 bases from J, the gap between germline ends came to 6 bases. The CDR3 is 9 residues long. Germline loops: CDR1 DFQATT, CDR2 SNEGSKA (reference sequence). The CDR3 here is CSAGAEQYF. CDR3 coding DNA: TGCAGTGCTGGGGCGGAGCAGTACTTC.

This clone occurred a few times. The chain employs TRBV19 and TRBJ1-1, with D possibly TRBD1 on 6 matching bases. V gave up 3 bases and J gave up 1 base, with 9 bases separating them. Germline CDR1 reads LNHDA; CDR2 reads SQIVND (reference sequence). The CDR3 runs 14 residues. The DNA of the CDR3 is TGTGCCAGTAGTATGAGCAGGGGGAACACTGAAGCTTTCTTT. It yields the protein CASSMSRGNTEAFF.

The chain carries TRBV19 and TRBJ2-6; 7 bases are shared with TRBD1. Unmatched junction bases numbered 6, after V lost 3 bases and J lost 4 bases. CDR1 and CDR2 from the germline V gene are LNHDA and SQIVND (reference sequence). The CDR3 runs 16 residues. CDR3 sequence reads: CASSIPTGAGANVLTF. In DNA, the CDR3 is TGTGCCAGTAGTATCCCTACAGGGGCCGGGGCCAACGTCCTGACTTTC.

The chain joins TRBV7-9 to TRBJ1-1; D might be TRBD1 (6 bases). Trimming pared 5 bases from V and 1 base from J, leaving 20 bases between. Germline V gene sequence: CDR1 SEHNR, CDR2 FQNEAQ (reference sequence). This CDR3 is built from 17 residues. The CDR3 bases are TGTGCCAGCAGCCGCCCAGGTTTGGGGGCGCAGAACACTGAAGCTTTCTTT. Encoded protein: CASSRPGLGAQNTEAFF.

The J gene is TRBJ1-1, the V gene TRBV6-5; D is uncertain. Trimming took off 4 bases at V and 10 bases at J, with 16 bases between the two ends. CDR3 length equals 13 residues. Germline assignment: CDR1 MNHEY and CDR2 SVGAGI. The CDR3 DNA follows: TGTGCCAGCAGTTCCGACTCGGGCGGGCGAGCTTTCTTT. It is translated as CASSSDSGGRAFF.

This clone appeared a single time. The chain links TRBV30 to TRBJ1-1; 8 positions match TRBD1. Unmatched junction bases numbered 3, after V lost 8 bases and J lost 1 base. Germline V gives CDR1 GTSNPN, CDR2 SVGIG (reference sequence). This CDR3 has 12 amino acids. CDR3 DNA: TGTGCCCAGGGACAGGAGAACACTGAAGCTTTCTTT. Protein sequence: CAQGQENTEAFF.

V gene TRBV5-1 combines with J gene TRBJ2-3; unclear D gene. The germline CDR1 and CDR2 sequences are SGHRS and YFSETQ. Trimming cost V 0 bases and J 3 bases, with 5 bases left between them. The CDR3 length is 13 residues. The CDR3 region has the DNA TGCGCCAGCAGCTTGGGGGCGACAGATACGCAGTATTTT. This translates into CASSLGATDTQYF.

The rearrangement joins TRBV5-1 to TRBJ1-6, with TRBD1 identical over 9 bases. The CDR3 consists of 16 residues. V was pared by 4 bases and J by 6 bases, with 8 bases of the junction left unmatched. Germline V lookup: CDR1 SGHRS, CDR2 YFSETQ. CDR3 nucleotide sequence: TGCGCCAGCAGCCCCTCGGGACAGGGTAGTAATTCACCCCTCCACTTT. It codes for CASSPSGQGSNSPLHF.

This clone appeared a single time. The chain carries TRBV28 and TRBJ1-2, with a tentative D call TRBD1 (6 bases). The V gene lost 3 bases and the J gene lost 5 bases, with 10 bases spanning the gap. CDR3 size: 13 residues. Germline V gene sequence: CDR1 MDHEN, CDR2 SYDVKM. CDR3 sequence reads: CASSLGTSYGYTF. Here the CDR3 DNA reads TGTGCCAGCAGTTTGGGGACATCATATGGCTACACCTTC.

The chain carries TRBV27 and TRBJ1-1; D uncertain. Between the trimmed V and J ends, which lost 2 bases and 1 base, there was a span of 8 bases. CDR3 length: 14 amino acids. Per the germline V gene, CDR1 is MNHEY and CDR2 is SMNVEV (reference sequence). The chain's CDR3 is CASSLEASNTEAFF. In DNA form, the CDR3 reads TGTGCCAGCAGTTTAGAGGCCTCGAACACTGAAGCTTTCTTT.

This sequence joins TRBV12-3 or TRBV12-4 and TRBJ2-1; no clear D. V dropped 6 bases and J dropped 6 bases, with 9 bases sitting between them. The CDR3 loop spans 12 amino acids. CDR3 nucleotide sequence: TGTGCCAGCAGGGTACTTCGCAATGAGCAGTTCTTC. Translating gives CASRVLRNEQFF.

This chain links TRBV19 with TRBJ2-7, with D perhaps matching TRBD1 (6 bases). Germline-derived CDR1 and CDR2 are LNHDA and SQIVND (reference sequence). The CDR3 is 12 amino acids. The CDR3 here is CAVRDNSYEQYF. Here the CDR3 DNA reads TGTGCGGTCCGGGACAACTCCTACGAGCAGTACTTC.

This clone was seen only once. The chain carries TRBV15 and TRBJ2-1; 10 bases match TRBD2. Germline V gene lookup returns CDR1 LNHNV and CDR2 YYDKDF (reference sequence). The junction had 6 bases not matched to a gene; V was cut back by 2 bases and J by 5 bases. The CDR3 contains 16 residues. CDR3 region: CATSRPSGRLDNEQFF. The DNA for the CDR3 is TGTGCCACCAGCAGACCTAGCGGGAGACTCGACAATGAGCAGTTCTTC.

The chain combines TRBV30 with TRBJ2-1; D possibly corresponds to TRBD2 (5 bases). The V and J ends lost 4 bases and 9 bases respectively, with 10 bases between them. There are 11 residues in the CDR3. The germline V gene encodes CDR1 GTSNPN and CDR2 SVGIG (reference sequence). The CDR3 sequence is CAWNRRGEQFF. Written as DNA, the CDR3 is TGTGCCTGGAACCGACGGGGTGAGCAGTTCTTC.

The chain links TRBV28 to TRBJ2-7, with 10 bases fitting TRBD1. CDR1 and CDR2 from the germline V gene are MDHEN and SYDVKM. With 2 bases clipped from V and 3 bases from J, the junction kept 4 bases outside the gene matches. The CDR3 extends over 15 amino acids. In DNA, the CDR3 is TGTGCCAGCAGTTTAATGGGACAGGGGAACTACGAGCAGTACTTC. The encoded protein is CASSLMGQGNYEQYF.

This chain connects TRBV5-1 to TRBJ2-5, with TRBD2 identical over 13 bases. V was clipped by 4 bases and J by 4 bases; unmatched bases: 7. The CDR3 is 16 amino acids. The germline CDR1 and CDR2 sequences are SGHRS and YFSETQ. The CDR3 sequence is CASSTGLAGRGETQYF. CDR3 sequence (DNA): TGCGCCAGCAGCACGGGACTAGCGGGAAGAGGAGAGACCCAGTACTTC.

The rearrangement joins TRBV30 to TRBJ2-3; TRBD2 matches at 13 bases. Unmatched junction bases numbered 5, after V lost 8 bases and J lost 0 bases. The germline V gene has CDR1 GTSNPN and CDR2 SVGIG (reference sequence). The CDR3 spans 15 residues. The CDR3 nucleotides are TGTGCCACTAGCGGGAGGGCTGCTAGCACAGATACGCAGTATTTT. It is translated as CATSGRAASTDTQYF.

The rearrangement uses TRBV27 and TRBJ2-5; D uncertain. Trimming removed 0 bases at V and 1 base at J, with 9 bases between. The length of the CDR3 is 15 residues. The germline V gene has CDR1 MNHEY and CDR2 SMNVEV (reference sequence). CDR3 loop: CASSLSPDLQETQYF. The CDR3 DNA reads as TGTGCCAGCAGTTTATCGCCAGATCTCCAAGAGACCCAGTACTTC.

V gene TRBV7-2 combines with J gene TRBJ1-3; D possibly corresponds to TRBD1 (6 bases). The CDR3 sequence is 17 residues long. The germline V and J ends were trimmed by 2 bases and 2 bases, with 16 bases remaining between them. Germline CDR1 SGHTA, CDR2 FQGNSA. The CDR3 coding sequence is TGTGCCAGCAGCTTATTAGCCCCGGGACACCCTGGAAACACCATATATTTT. It is translated as CASSLLAPGHPGNTIYF.

This sequence joins TRBV28 and TRBJ2-7; 9 positions match TRBD2. Germline V gene lookup returns CDR1 MDHEN and CDR2 SYDVKM. The CDR3 extends over 14 amino acids. V lost 7 bases to trimming and J lost 0 bases; unmatched junction nucleotides: 4. CDR3 in amino acids: CASISGRNSYEQYF. The CDR3 DNA sequence: TGTGCCAGCATAAGCGGGAGGAACTCCTACGAGCAGTACTTC.

This clone has just one count. The chain links TRBV4-3 to TRBJ2-3; the match to TRBD2 covers 9 bases. This CDR3 is built from 16 residues. The V segment lost 0 bases and the J segment 2 bases; nucleotides outside the gene matches: 3. Germline CDR1 reads LGHNA; CDR2 reads YSLEER. The CDR3 is CASSQDRLAATDTQYF. CDR3 coding DNA: TGCGCCAGCAGCCAAGATAGACTAGCGGCCACAGATACGCAGTATTTT.

This rearrangement joins TRBV10-2 to TRBJ2-3; the match to TRBD2 covers 7 bases. Germline lookup yields CDR1 WSHSY and CDR2 SAAADI. CDR3 size: 14 residues. V trimming: 6 bases; J trimming: 1 base; junction bases outside the gene matches: 4. CDR3 nucleotides: TGCGCCAGCAGCGCACTAGCGCGCACAGATACGCAGTATTTT. Translation gives CASSALARTDTQYF.

The CDR3, as DNA: TGCGCCAGCAGCCAAGACCTTTTCCAAGAGACCCAGTACTTC. Translating it yields CASSQDLFQETQYF. The chain is built from TRBV4-3 and TRBJ2-5; the D is unclear. The germline V and J ends were trimmed by 0 bases and 1 base, with 6 bases remaining between them. CDR3 length equals 14 residues. CDR1 and CDR2 (germline): LGHNA, YSLEER.

V usage is TRBV28 and J usage is TRBJ2-1, with 8 nucleotides matching TRBD1. V shed 6 bases, J shed 6 bases, and the junction held 16 bases outside the gene matches. Per germline, CDR1 MDHEN and CDR2 SYDVKM. The CDR3 contains 17 residues. CDR3 loop: CASRLLGETGVGNEQFF. In DNA form, the CDR3 reads TGTGCCAGCAGACTATTGGGTGAGACAGGGGTAGGCAATGAGCAGTTCTTC.